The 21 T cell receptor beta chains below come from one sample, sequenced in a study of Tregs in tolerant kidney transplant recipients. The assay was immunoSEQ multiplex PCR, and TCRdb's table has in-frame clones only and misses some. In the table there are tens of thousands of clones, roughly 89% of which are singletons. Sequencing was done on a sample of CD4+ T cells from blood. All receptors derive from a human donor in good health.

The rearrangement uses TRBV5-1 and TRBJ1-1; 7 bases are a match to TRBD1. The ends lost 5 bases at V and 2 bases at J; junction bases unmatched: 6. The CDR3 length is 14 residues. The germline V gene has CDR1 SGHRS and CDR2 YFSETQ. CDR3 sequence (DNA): TGCGCCAGCAGGCCTGGACAGGCCAACACTGAAGCTTTCTTT. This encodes CASRPGQANTEAFF.

The chain's CDR3 is CASRENIQYF. The CDR3 bases are TGTGCCAGCAGAGAAAACATTCAGTACTTC. The gene calls are TRBV6-1 and TRBJ2-4, with D unclear. The CDR3 is made up of 10 amino acids. The V gene's germline CDR1 is MNHNS and CDR2 SASEGT. Trimming removed 6 bases from V and 5 bases from J, with 2 bases in between.

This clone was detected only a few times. Written as DNA, the CDR3 is TGTGCCAGCAGTGTAGGGGCGGGGAGGAATGAGCAGTTCTTC. Its protein is CASSVGAGRNEQFF. The chain recombines TRBV6-4 with TRBJ2-1, with D possibly being TRBD2 (6 bases). CDR1 and CDR2 from the germline V gene are MRHNA and SNTAGT. V was trimmed by 4 bases and J by 7 bases, leaving 14 bases between them. The length of the CDR3 is 14 residues.

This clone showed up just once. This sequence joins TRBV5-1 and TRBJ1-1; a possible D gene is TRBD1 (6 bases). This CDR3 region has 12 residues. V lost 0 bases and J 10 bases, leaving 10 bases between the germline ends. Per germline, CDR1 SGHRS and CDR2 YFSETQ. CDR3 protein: CASSLEGDGAFF. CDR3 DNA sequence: TGCGCCAGCAGCTTGGAGGGGGACGGAGCTTTCTTT.

CDR3 protein: CASSPGLLRDYGYTF. CDR3 bases: TGCGCCAGCAGCCCGGGTCTTTTGAGAGACTATGGCTACACCTTC. The V gene is TRBV5-1, the J gene TRBJ1-2; D uncertain. Trimming removed 4 bases at V and 3 bases at J, with 16 bases between. This CDR3 spans 15 amino acids. From germline, CDR1 is SGHRS and CDR2 YFSETQ.

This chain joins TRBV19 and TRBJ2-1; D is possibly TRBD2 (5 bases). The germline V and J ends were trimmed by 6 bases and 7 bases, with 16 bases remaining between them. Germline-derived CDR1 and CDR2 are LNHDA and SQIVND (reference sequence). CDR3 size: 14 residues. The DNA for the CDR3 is TGTGCCAGTAGGAAAACTGGACTCTTAAATGAGCAGTTCTTC. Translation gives CASRKTGLLNEQFF.

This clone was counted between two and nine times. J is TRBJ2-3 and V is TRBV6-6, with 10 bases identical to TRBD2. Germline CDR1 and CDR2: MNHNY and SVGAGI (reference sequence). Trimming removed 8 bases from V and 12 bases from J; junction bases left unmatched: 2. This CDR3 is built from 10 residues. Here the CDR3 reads CASQREGQYF. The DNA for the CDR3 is TGTGCCAGCCAGCGGGAGGGACAGTATTTT.

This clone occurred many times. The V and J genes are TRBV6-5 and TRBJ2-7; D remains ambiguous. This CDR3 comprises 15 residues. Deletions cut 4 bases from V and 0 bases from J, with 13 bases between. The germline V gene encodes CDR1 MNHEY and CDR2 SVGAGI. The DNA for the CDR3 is TGTGCCAGCAGTTCCCCCGGTCAGAGCTCCTACGAGCAGTACTTC. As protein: CASSSPGQSSYEQYF.

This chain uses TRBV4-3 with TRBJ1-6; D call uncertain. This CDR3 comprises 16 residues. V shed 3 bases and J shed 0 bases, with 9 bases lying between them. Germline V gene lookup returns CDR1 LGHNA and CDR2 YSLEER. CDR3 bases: TGCGCCAGCAGCCAGATTATCAGCTCCTATAATTCACCCCTCCACTTT. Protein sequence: CASSQIISSYNSPLHF.

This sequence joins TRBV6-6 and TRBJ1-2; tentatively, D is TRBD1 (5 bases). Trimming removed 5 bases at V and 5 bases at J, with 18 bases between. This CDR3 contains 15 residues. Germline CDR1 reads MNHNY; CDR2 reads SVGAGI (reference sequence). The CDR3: CASSDGGGWLYGYTF. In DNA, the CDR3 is TGTGCCAGCAGTGACGGGGGAGGTTGGCTTTATGGCTACACCTTC.

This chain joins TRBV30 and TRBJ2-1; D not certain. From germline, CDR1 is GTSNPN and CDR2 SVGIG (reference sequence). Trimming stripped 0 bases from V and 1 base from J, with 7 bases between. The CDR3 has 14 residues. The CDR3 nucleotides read TGTGCCTGGAGTGTAATCCCTTCCTACAATGAGCAGTTCTTC. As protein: CAWSVIPSYNEQFF. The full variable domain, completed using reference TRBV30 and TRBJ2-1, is SQTIHQWPATLVQPVGSPLSLECTVEGTSNPNLYWYRQAAGRGLQLLFYSVGIGQISSEVPQNLSASRPQDRQFILSSKKLLLSDSGFYLCAWSVIPSYNEQFFGPGTRLTVL.

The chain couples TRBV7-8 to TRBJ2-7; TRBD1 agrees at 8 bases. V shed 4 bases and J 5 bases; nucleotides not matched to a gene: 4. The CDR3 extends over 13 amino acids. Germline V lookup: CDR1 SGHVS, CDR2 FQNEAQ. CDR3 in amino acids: CASSSDRVNEQYF. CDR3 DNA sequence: TGTGCCAGCAGCTCGGACAGGGTTAACGAGCAGTACTTC.

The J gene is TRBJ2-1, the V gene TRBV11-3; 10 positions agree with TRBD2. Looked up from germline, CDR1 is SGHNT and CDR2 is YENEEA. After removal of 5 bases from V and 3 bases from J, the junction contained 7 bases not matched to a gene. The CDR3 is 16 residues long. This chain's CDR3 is CASSPAGTSVYNEQFF. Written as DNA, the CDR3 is TGTGCCAGCAGCCCAGCCGGGACTAGCGTCTACAATGAGCAGTTCTTC.

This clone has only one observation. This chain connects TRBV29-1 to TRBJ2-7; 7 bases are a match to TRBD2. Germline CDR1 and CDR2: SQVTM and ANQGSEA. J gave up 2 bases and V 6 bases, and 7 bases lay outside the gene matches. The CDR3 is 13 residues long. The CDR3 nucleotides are TGCAGCGTCCGGGGACTACATACCTACGAGCAGTACTTC. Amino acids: CSVRGLHTYEQYF.

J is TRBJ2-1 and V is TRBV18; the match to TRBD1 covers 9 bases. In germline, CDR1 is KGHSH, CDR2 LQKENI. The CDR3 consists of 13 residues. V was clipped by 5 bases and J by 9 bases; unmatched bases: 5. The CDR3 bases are TGTGCCAGCTCAGGGGACAGGGATGGTGAGCAGTTCTTC. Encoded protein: CASSGDRDGEQFF.

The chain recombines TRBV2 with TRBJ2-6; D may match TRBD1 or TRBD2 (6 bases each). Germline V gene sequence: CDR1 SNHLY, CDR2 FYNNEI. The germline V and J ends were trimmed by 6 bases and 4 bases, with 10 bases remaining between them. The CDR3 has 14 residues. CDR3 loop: CASSWGAGANVLTF. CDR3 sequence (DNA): TGTGCCAGCAGCTGGGGGGCCGGGGCCAACGTCCTGACTTTC. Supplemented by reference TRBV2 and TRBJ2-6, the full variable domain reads EPEVTQTPSHQVTQMGQEVILRCVPISNHLYFYWYRQILGQKVEFLVSFYNNEISEKSEIFDDQFSVERPDGSNFTLKIRSTKLEDSAMYFCASSWGAGANVLTFGAGSRLTVL.

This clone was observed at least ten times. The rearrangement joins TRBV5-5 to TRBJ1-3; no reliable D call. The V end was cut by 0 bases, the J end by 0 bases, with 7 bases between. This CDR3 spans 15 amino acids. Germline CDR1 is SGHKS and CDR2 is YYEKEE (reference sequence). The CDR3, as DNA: TGTGCCAGCAGCTTGGACCCAGGCTCTGGAAACACCATATATTTT. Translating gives CASSLDPGSGNTIYF.

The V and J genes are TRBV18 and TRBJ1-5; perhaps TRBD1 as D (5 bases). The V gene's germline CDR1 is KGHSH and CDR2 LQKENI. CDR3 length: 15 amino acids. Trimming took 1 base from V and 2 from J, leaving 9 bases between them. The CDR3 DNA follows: TGTGCCAGCTCACCACAGGGGTGGGGCAATCAGCCCCAGCATTTT. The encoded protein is CASSPQGWGNQPQHF.

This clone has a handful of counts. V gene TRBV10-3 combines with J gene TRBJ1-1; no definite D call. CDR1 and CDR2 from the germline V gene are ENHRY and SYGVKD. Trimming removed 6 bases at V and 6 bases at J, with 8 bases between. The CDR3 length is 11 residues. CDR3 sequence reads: CAISGLAEAFF. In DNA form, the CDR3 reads TGTGCCATCAGCGGGCTGGCTGAAGCTTTCTTT.

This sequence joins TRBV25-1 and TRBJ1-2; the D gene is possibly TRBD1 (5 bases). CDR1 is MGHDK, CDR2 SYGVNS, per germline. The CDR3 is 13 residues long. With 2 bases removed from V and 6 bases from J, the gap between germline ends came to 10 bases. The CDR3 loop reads CASSEGGRNGYTF. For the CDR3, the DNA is TGTGCCAGCAGTGAAGGGGGGAGAAATGGCTACACCTTC.

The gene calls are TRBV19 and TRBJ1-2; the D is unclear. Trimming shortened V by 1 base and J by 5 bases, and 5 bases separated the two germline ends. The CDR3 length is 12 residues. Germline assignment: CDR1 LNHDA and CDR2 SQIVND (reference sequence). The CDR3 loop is CASSIGRYGYTF. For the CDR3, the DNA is TGTGCCAGTAGTATAGGAAGGTATGGCTACACCTTC.